What follows are 2 T cell receptor beta chains derived from one specimen sequenced in a study of control samples from healthy donors and cancer patients. TCRdb's copy holds only in-frame clones and misses some; the assay was immunoSEQ multiplex PCR. The sample records fewer than 200,000 clones, 85% to 90% being singletons. The sample consisted of blood. These receptors all come from a woman younger than 45 in good health.

V and J are TRBV7-8 and TRBJ1-1, with unresolved D. This CDR3 comprises 14 residues. Germline values: CDR1 SGHVS, CDR2 FQNEAQ. V lost 2 bases and J 5 bases, leaving 12 bases between the germline ends. The CDR3 region has the DNA TGTGCCAGCAGCTTATCTGCGGGTGAGACTGAAGCTTTCTTT. Translation gives CASSLSAGETEAFF.

V is TRBV5-1 and J is TRBJ1-4, with a tentative D call TRBD1 (5 bases). This CDR3 has 16 residues. V was trimmed by 0 bases and J by 7 bases, leaving 16 bases between them. The V gene's germline CDR1 is SGHRS and CDR2 YFSETQ. In DNA form, the CDR3 reads TGCGCCAGCAGCTTGGACGCGGGGGGTAGCGGTGAAAAACTGTTTTTT. Amino acid sequence: CASSLDAGGSGEKLFF. The entire variable domain, with the rest obtained from reference TRBV5-1 and TRBJ1-4, is as follows: KAGVTQTPRYLIKTRGQQVTLSCSPISGHRSVSWYQQTPGQGLQFLFEYFSETQRNKGNFPGRFSGRQFSNSRSEMNVSTLELGDSALYLCASSLDAGGSGEKLFFGSGTQLSVL.